This entry is about one T cell receptor beta chain. The sample belongs to a study of cytomegalovirus exposure and HLA in healthy donors. This PCR relied on a set of 60 Vbeta primers and 13 Jbeta primers. Sequenced by immunoSEQ multiplex PCR; TCRdb stores in-frame clones only, minus some. The sample contains 93,000 or so clones, 79% of which appear only once. Germline V gene lookup returns CDR1 LNHNV and CDR2 YYDKDF (reference sequence). Trimming removed 0 bases from V and 7 bases from J, with 10 bases in between. The CDR3 runs to 14 residues. The source is a man aged 50-59 years in good health and CMV-seropositive. V is TRBV15 and J is TRBJ2-1; possibly TRBD2 for D (5 bases). The sample was PBMCs. CDR3 protein: CATSRDLSGNEQFF. CDR3 bases: TGTGCCACCAGCAGAGATTTGAGCGGTAATGAGCAGTTCTTC.